A single sample gave rise to the 26 T cell receptor beta chains below, sequenced in a study of control samples from healthy donors and cancer patients. Only in-frame clones appear in the TCRdb table, and some are missing; sequencing was by immunoSEQ multiplex PCR. The sample consists of about 21,000 clones, about 85% of them appearing once. Sequencing input: PBMCs. These receptors all stem from a man in his fifties or sixties with colorectal cancer.

The CDR3 loop reads CASSEGGPGAKNIQYF. The CDR3 DNA reads as TGTGCCAGCAGCGAGGGAGGGCCCGGAGCCAAAAACATTCAGTACTTC. The genes are TRBV9 and TRBJ2-4, with TRBD2 matching over 7 bases. This CDR3 has 16 residues. In germline, CDR1 is SGDLS, CDR2 YYNGEE. Trimming removed 3 bases from V and 0 bases from J; junction bases left unmatched: 6.

V usage is TRBV27 and J usage is TRBJ2-5; TRBD1 aligns across 7 bases. CDR1 is MNHEY, CDR2 SMNVEV, per germline (reference sequence). Germline trimming cut 6 bases from V and 5 bases from J; bases unmatched to any gene: 6. This CDR3 is built from 13 residues. This CDR3 is CASSQEGAETQYF. Written as DNA, the CDR3 is TGTGCCAGCAGCCAAGAGGGGGCCGAGACCCAGTACTTC.

The chain has TRBV4-1 and TRBJ1-5, with D tentatively TRBD1 (5 bases). The V and J ends lost 4 bases and 6 bases respectively, with 16 bases between them. Germline V gives CDR1 MGHRA, CDR2 YSYEKL. The CDR3 length is 15 residues. In DNA form, the CDR3 reads TGCGCCAGCAGCCCGGCCCCCGGACATTTTCAGCCCCAGCATTTT. Residues: CASSPAPGHFQPQHF.

DNA of the CDR3: TGTGCCAGCAGCCCTGACAGGATCTATGGCTACACCTTC. Its protein product is CASSPDRIYGYTF. J is TRBJ1-2 and V is TRBV12-3 or TRBV12-4; D may be TRBD1 (6 bases). The CDR3 runs to 13 residues. V lost 6 bases to trimming and J lost 4 bases, with 12 bases between them.

This chain uses TRBV4-2 with TRBJ2-5; 8 bases are a match to TRBD2. V lost 0 bases and J lost 4; bases outside the gene matches: 4. Germline V gene lookup returns CDR1 LGHNA and CDR2 YNFKEQ. The CDR3 totals 15 residues. CDR3 residues: CASSQDGSGGETQYF. The CDR3, as DNA: TGTGCCAGCAGCCAAGATGGGAGCGGGGGAGAGACCCAGTACTTC.

The chain combines TRBV10-3 with TRBJ1-1; D uncertain. Germline V CDR1 and CDR2: ENHRY, SYGVKD. This CDR3 region has 14 residues. V was cut by 2 bases and J by 2 bases, with 9 bases left in between. CDR3 protein: CAISEEFPNTEAFF. CDR3 coding DNA: TGTGCCATCAGTGAGGAGTTCCCAAACACTGAAGCTTTCTTT.

Only a few counts were recorded for this clone. The J gene is TRBJ2-2, the V gene TRBV5-4; TRBD2 matches 14 bases. The CDR3 runs to 16 residues. Germline CDR1 and CDR2: SGHNT and YYREEE (reference sequence). V lost 4 bases, J lost 5 bases, and 4 bases stayed unmatched. The CDR3 loop reads CASSLGTSGRTGELFF. In DNA, the CDR3 is TGTGCCAGCAGCCTTGGGACTAGCGGGAGAACCGGGGAGCTGTTTTTT.

The chain uses TRBV6-1 and TRBJ2-5, with 9 nucleotides matching TRBD1. The ends lost 4 bases at V and 4 bases at J; junction bases unmatched: 10. CDR1 and CDR2 from the germline V gene are MNHNS and SASEGT. The CDR3 runs to 16 residues. The CDR3 nucleotides read TGTGCCAGCAGTGTACCCGGGACAGGGTTCCGAGAGACCCAGTACTTC. The encoded protein is CASSVPGTGFRETQYF.

This clone was observed a handful of times. The CDR3 sequence: CATSGRQGGTEAFF. For the CDR3, the DNA is TGTGCCACCAGCGGTAGACAGGGTGGCACTGAAGCTTTCTTT. The J gene is TRBJ1-1, the V gene TRBV15, with 7 bases fitting TRBD1. V shed 5 bases, J shed 4 bases, and the junction held 7 bases outside the gene matches. The CDR3 loop spans 14 amino acids. The germline V gene has CDR1 LNHNV and CDR2 YYDKDF (reference sequence).

This chain links TRBV3-1 (or the pseudogene TRBV3-2) with TRBJ1-1, with D possibly being TRBD1 (5 bases). V was clipped by 0 bases and J by 11 bases, with 16 bases between them. The CDR3 covers 14 residues. The V gene's germline CDR1 is LGHDT and CDR2 YNNKEL (reference sequence). CDR3 residues: CASSQDLGLGRAFF. In DNA form, the CDR3 reads TGTGCCAGCAGCCAAGATCTGGGATTGGGGCGGGCTTTCTTT.

CDR3 loop: CASSQDGTGYEQYV. The CDR3 DNA reads TGCGCCAGCAGCCAAGACGGGACAGGGTACGAGCAGTACGTC. The genes are TRBV4-1 and TRBJ2-7; 9 bases are shared with TRBD1. The germline CDR1 and CDR2 sequences are MGHRA and YSYEKL. CDR3 size: 14 residues. The J segment lost 4 bases and the V segment lost 0 bases, leaving 1 base of the junction unmatched.

The chain uses TRBV19 and TRBJ1-5; D remains unclear. V was pared by 6 bases and J by 7 bases, with 10 bases between. The germline gives CDR1 LNHDA, CDR2 SQIVND (reference sequence). The CDR3 spans 12 residues. CDR3 in amino acids: CASSHVQQPQHF. The CDR3 bases are TGTGCCAGTAGCCACGTGCAGCAGCCCCAGCATTTT.

The chain is built from TRBV11-2 and TRBJ1-3, with no clear D. The ends were cut back, 1 base at V and 2 bases at J, with 12 bases in the middle. The CDR3 consists of 16 residues. From germline, CDR1 is SGHAT and CDR2 FQNNGV. The CDR3 sequence: CASSLGQSRAGNTIYF. The CDR3, as DNA: TGTGCCAGCAGCTTAGGACAATCGAGGGCTGGAAACACCATATATTTT.

V gene TRBV27 combines with J gene TRBJ2-4; a possible D gene is TRBD2 (7 bases). There are 13 residues in the CDR3. Trimming pared 6 bases from V and 7 bases from J, leaving 13 bases between. Germline CDR1 reads MNHEY; CDR2 reads SMNVEV (reference sequence). The CDR3 loop is CASSRGGVNIQYF. Here the CDR3 DNA reads TGTGCCAGCAGCAGAGGGGGGGTCAACATTCAGTACTTC.

J is TRBJ2-5 and V is TRBV27; 11 bases align to TRBD1. Germline CDR1 is MNHEY and CDR2 is SMNVEV (reference sequence). This CDR3 comprises 15 residues. V was pared by 6 bases and J by 5 bases, with 8 bases of the junction left unmatched. CDR3: CASRNRTGGWETQYF. The CDR3 nucleotides read TGTGCCAGCAGAAACAGGACAGGGGGCTGGGAGACCCAGTACTTC.

The J gene is TRBJ2-5, the V gene TRBV5-1; D could derive from TRBD1 or TRBD2 (5 bases each). V was shortened by 4 bases and J by 2 bases, with 12 bases between the two germline ends. There are 14 residues in the CDR3. CDR1 is SGHRS and CDR2 is YFSETQ in the germline V gene. The chain's CDR3 is CASSVGPSQETQYF. In DNA, the CDR3 is TGCGCCAGCAGCGTGGGACCTTCACAAGAGACCCAGTACTTC. Drawing the rest from reference TRBV5-1 and TRBJ2-5, the complete variable domain is KAGVTQTPRYLIKTRGQQVTLSCSPISGHRSVSWYQQTPGQGLQFLFEYFSETQRNKGNFPGRFSGRQFSNSRSEMNVSTLELGDSALYLCASSVGPSQETQYFGPGTRLLVL.

The V call is TRBV5-4, the J call TRBJ1-2; D possibly corresponds to TRBD1 (6 bases). The CDR3 spans 14 residues. V was shortened by 3 bases and J by 2 bases, with 11 bases between the two germline ends. Germline V CDR1 and CDR2: SGHNT, YYREEE (reference sequence). The DNA of the CDR3 is TGTGCCAGCAGCTGGGACATCGACAACTATGGCTACACCTTC. Translation: CASSWDIDNYGYTF.

V and J are TRBV19 and TRBJ2-5, with TRBD2 matching 8 bases. CDR3 length: 14 amino acids. CDR1 LNHDA and CDR2 SQIVND come from the germline V gene (reference sequence). V was pared by 4 bases and J by 5 bases, with 6 bases of the junction left unmatched. CDR3 sequence reads: CASSTGGAGETQYF. The CDR3 DNA is TGTGCCAGTAGTACGGGGGGGGCCGGGGAGACCCAGTACTTC.

V usage is TRBV5-1 and J usage is TRBJ1-1; 7 nucleotides match TRBD1. Germline CDR1 reads SGHRS; CDR2 reads YFSETQ. The CDR3 extends over 13 amino acids. V gave up 5 bases and J gave up 4 bases; unmatched junction bases: 5. The CDR3 here is CASSRQGGTEAFF. The CDR3 coding sequence is TGCGCCAGCAGTAGGCAGGGGGGCACTGAAGCTTTCTTT. Complete variable domain (other parts from reference TRBV5-1 and TRBJ1-1): KAGVTQTPRYLIKTRGQQVTLSCSPISGHRSVSWYQQTPGQGLQFLFEYFSETQRNKGNFPGRFSGRQFSNSRSEMNVSTLELGDSALYLCASSRQGGTEAFFGQGTRLTVV.

The genes are TRBV7-9 and TRBJ1-3; the D gene is possibly TRBD1 (5 bases). The CDR3 sequence is 15 residues long. Germline lookup yields CDR1 SEHNR and CDR2 FQNEAQ (reference sequence). The V end lost 6 bases, the J end lost 2 bases, and 14 bases lay between the germline ends. The CDR3 bases are TGTGCCAGCAGTAGTCAGGGTGTTACTGGAAACACCATATATTTT. Amino acids: CASSSQGVTGNTIYF.

The chain combines TRBV19 with TRBJ1-2, with 7 nucleotides matching TRBD1. J was trimmed by 3 bases and V by 5 bases; bases with no gene match: 6. The CDR3 runs 14 residues. Germline assignment: CDR1 LNHDA and CDR2 SQIVND (reference sequence). The DNA of the CDR3 is TGTGCCAGTAGTCTCCTCGGGACAGACTATGGCTACACCTTC. It specifies CASSLLGTDYGYTF.

The chain recombines TRBV6-5 with TRBJ1-1; D unresolved. The germline V gene has CDR1 MNHEY and CDR2 SVGAGI. This CDR3 region has 14 residues. V gave up 4 bases and J gave up 2 bases, with 11 bases separating them. The CDR3 DNA reads TGTGCCAGCAGTTTATTAGGACCCAACACTGAAGCTTTCTTT. This translates into CASSLLGPNTEAFF.

The V call is TRBV10-1, the J call TRBJ1-1; a possible D gene is TRBD1 (5 bases). V was cut by 7 bases and J by 3 bases, with 15 bases left in between. The CDR3 extends over 14 amino acids. Germline lookup yields CDR1 WNHNN and CDR2 SYGVQD (reference sequence). The CDR3: CASKDSRADTEAFF. CDR3 DNA sequence: TGCGCCAGCAAAGACAGCCGGGCAGACACTGAAGCTTTCTTT.

This clone occurred a few times. The J gene is TRBJ2-7, the V gene TRBV10-2; D call uncertain. The CDR3 spans 17 residues. CDR1 WSHSY and CDR2 SAAADI come from the germline V gene. V gave up 6 bases and J gave up 0 bases, with 21 bases separating them. CDR3 sequence reads: CASSNGGRWGSSYEQYV. DNA for the CDR3: TGCGCCAGCAGCAACGGTGGTCGATGGGGTAGCTCCTACGAGCAGTACGTC.

This clone was seen a handful of times. V usage is TRBV5-6 and J usage is TRBJ1-1; maybe TRBD1 (5 bases). This CDR3 spans 15 amino acids. V lost 3 bases and J 1 base, leaving 13 bases between the germline ends. CDR1 and CDR2 (germline): SGHDT, YYEEEE. The CDR3 sequence: CASSSLTVPNTEAFF. The CDR3 DNA reads as TGTGCCAGCAGCTCGTTGACAGTCCCGAACACTGAAGCTTTCTTT. Filled out from reference TRBV5-6 and TRBJ1-1, the complete variable domain reads DAGVTQSPTHLIKTRGQQVTLRCSPKSGHDTVSWYQQALGQGPQFIFQYYEEEERQRGNFPDRFSGHQFPNYSSELNVNALLLGDSALYLCASSSLTVPNTEAFFGQGTRLTVV.

The rearrangement links TRBV2 to TRBJ1-6, with TRBD1 as a possible D gene (5 bases). Trimming removed 1 base from V and 9 bases from J, with 7 bases in between. The CDR3 totals 13 residues. CDR1 SNHLY and CDR2 FYNNEI come from the germline V gene. CDR3 DNA sequence: TGTGCCAGCAGTGAAGGGGGGGGTTCACCCCTCCACTTT. Its translation is CASSEGGGSPLHF.